This TCR beta chain emerged from a study of control samples from healthy donors and cancer patients. Clones were read by immunoSEQ multiplex PCR, and TCRdb kept only the in-frame ones, dropping some. The sample shows just under 100,000 clones, approximately 95% of them seen only once. The CDR3 is 12 amino acids. Trimming left V 3 bases short and J 7 bases short, with 4 bases between. Germline V gene lookup returns CDR1 SGHDN and CDR2 FVKESK. Sample: blood. This chain connects TRBV14 to TRBJ1-6; D gene unclear. The TCR originated in a man younger than 35 in good health. The CDR3 here is CASSQANSPLHF. Here the CDR3 DNA reads TGTGCCAGCAGCCAGGCCAATTCACCCCTCCACTTT.